The TCR beta chain under discussion was sequenced for a study of shared clonotypes between healthy human individuals. Overall study context: Per donor, three plates held CD4 naive cells, three held CD4 memory, two held CD8 naive and one held CD8 memory.

CD45RO+ cells were combined with CCR7-negative CD45RA+ TemRA cells to form CD8 memory. In the authors' methods: Without quality scores, immunoSEQ junctional reads could not be filtered like full-length reads. Measured with immunoSEQ multiplex PCR; TCRdb has only the in-frame clones, and not every one. For V, J and clone size, that table is used; D and trimming come from the DNA. Here the sample spans roughly 400,000 clones, 96% being singletons. Sequencing was performed on memory CD8+ T cells sorted from blood. Documented subset: CD45RO+ cells pooled with CCR7-negative TemRA cells. This receptor was taken from a man aged 25-45 years in good health.

This CDR3 reads CAASAVFYYNEQFF. CDR3 bases: TGTGCCGCTTCTGCGGTCTTTTACTACAATGAGCAGTTCTTC. The genes are TRBV28 and TRBJ2-1; no reliable D call. This CDR3 has 14 amino acids. Germline lookup yields CDR1 MDHEN and CDR2 SYDVKM. V was clipped by 11 bases and J by 3 bases, with 17 bases between them.